This T cell receptor (beta chain) emerged from a study of shared clonotypes between healthy human individuals. Nashville, Tennessee was home to all donors, who were Caucasian adults. Data came from immunoSEQ multiplex PCR; TCRdb stores just in-frame clones and leaves some out. The sample gives under 2,500,000 clones, 90% to 97% of which show up once; roughly 0.13% is in the top ten. Trimming removed 1 base from V and 6 bases from J, with 23 bases in between. This CDR3 contains 17 residues. Germline-derived CDR1 and CDR2 are SGHDT and YYEEEE. Sequenced input: naive CD4+ T cells sorted from blood. Subset: CD45RA+ positively selected. The J gene is TRBJ2-7, the V gene TRBV5-6; TRBD2 is a possible D gene (6 bases). This receptor was obtained from a man in his late teens or twenties in good health. The CDR3 DNA reads TGTGCCAGCAGCTTGAGAAGGGTGGCGGGGTTAGGTCGCGAGCAGTACTTC. This encodes CASSLRRVAGLGREQYF.